Shown below are 23 T cell receptor beta chains from a single sample sequenced in a study of T-cell memory formation after mild COVID-19. TCRdb reprocessed the 5' RACE reads via MiXCR and lists one record per CDR3 protein. The sample contains roughly 450,000 distinct CDR3 sequences, roughly 18% of which appear only once. Sequencing was carried out using PBMCs or a T cell subset sorted from them (not recorded which). The receptors stem from a man aged 18-30 years who had mild COVID-19 (a few samples of this study predate the infection). Cell type and time point are not known.

The V gene is TRBV5-1, the J gene TRBJ2-1; D call uncertain. Germline lookup yields CDR1 SGHRS and CDR2 YFSETQ. The germline V and J ends were trimmed by 2 bases and 6 bases, with 12 bases remaining between them. The CDR3 loop spans 14 amino acids. This CDR3 is CASSFVPGRNEQFF. The CDR3 bases are TGCGCCAGCAGCTTTGTACCTGGCCGCAATGAGCAGTTCTTC.

The chain employs TRBV12-3 or TRBV12-4 and TRBJ2-7; a possible D gene is TRBD1 (5 bases). The CDR3 loop spans 12 amino acids. Trimming took 3 bases from V and 7 from J, leaving 10 bases between them. In DNA form, the CDR3 reads TGTGCCAGCAGTTTCCCAGGGTTGGAGCAGTACGTC. It yields the protein CASSFPGLEQYV.

This rearrangement joins TRBV4-3 to TRBJ2-7; 11 nucleotides agree with TRBD2. V lost 3 bases to trimming and J lost 4 bases; unmatched junction nucleotides: 8. Germline CDR1 and CDR2: LGHNA and YSLEER. This CDR3 is built from 16 residues. Here the CDR3 DNA reads TGCGCCAGCAGCCAGGCACTAGCGGGGGCTCCTTACGAGCAGTACTTC. Its translation is CASSQALAGAPYEQYF.

The V call is TRBV4-3, the J call TRBJ2-2, with TRBD1 identical over 8 bases. This CDR3 has 13 residues. Germline lookup yields CDR1 LGHNA and CDR2 YSLEER. V shed 3 bases and J 6 bases; nucleotides not matched to a gene: 0. The CDR3 loop reads CASSHRGPGELFF. Here the CDR3 DNA reads TGCGCCAGCAGCCACAGGGGGCCCGGGGAGCTGTTTTTT.

J is TRBJ1-6 and V is TRBV19, with D unresolved. This CDR3 has 14 residues. In germline, CDR1 is LNHDA, CDR2 SQIVND (reference sequence). V lost 0 bases to trimming and J lost 7 bases, with 7 bases between them. The CDR3 coding sequence is TGTGCCAGTAGTATAGAGGGGAAGAATTCACCCCTCCACTTT. Its translation is CASSIEGKNSPLHF.

The chain has TRBV11-2 and TRBJ1-4; D gene unclear. Germline V gene data show CDR1 as SGHAT and CDR2 as FQNNGV. This CDR3 comprises 13 residues. The ends were cut back, 2 bases at V and 8 bases at J, with 9 bases in the middle. The CDR3 nucleotides are TGTGCCAGCAGCTTATCGGTTCGGGAAAAACTGTTTTTT. Encoded protein: CASSLSVREKLFF.

A few counts support this clonotype. J is TRBJ1-6 and V is TRBV20-1, with D perhaps matching TRBD1 (6 bases). V dropped 7 bases and J dropped 7 bases, with 20 bases sitting between them. The CDR3 runs 15 residues. The V gene's germline CDR1 is DFQATT and CDR2 SNEGSKA (reference sequence). CDR3 nucleotides: TGCAGTGTCACCGCCGCGGGGGGCGGGAATTCACCCCTCCACTTT. The encoded protein is CSVTAAGGGNSPLHF.

In its sample, this clonotype was seen a few times. V is TRBV5-1 and J is TRBJ2-3; a weak D match, TRBD1 (6 bases). Germline CDR1 SGHRS, CDR2 YFSETQ. The length of the CDR3 is 15 residues. Trimming removed 9 bases at V and 3 bases at J, with 20 bases between. This CDR3 is CATAVRGGTTDTQYF. Written as DNA, the CDR3 is TGCGCCACCGCCGTCCGAGGGGGAACGACAGATACGCAGTATTTT.

The sample holds many counts of this clonotype. CDR3 region: CASSFAADTQYF. CDR3 bases: TGTGCCAGCAGTTTCGCTGCAGATACGCAGTATTTT. This rearrangement joins TRBV6-2 or TRBV6-3 to TRBJ2-3; D not certain. V dropped 4 bases and J dropped 4 bases, with 6 bases sitting between them. The CDR3 is made up of 12 amino acids. Germline V CDR1 and CDR2: MNHEY, SVGEGT.

This clonotype has just a few counts. The CDR3 sequence is CASSPPRGGRYPYEQYF. DNA for the CDR3: TGCGCCAGCAGCCCACCTCGAGGGGGCCGATATCCCTACGAGCAGTACTTC. The chain carries TRBV4-1 and TRBJ2-7, with 7 bases identical to TRBD1. This CDR3 comprises 17 residues. With V trimmed by 4 bases and J by 2 bases, 14 bases remained unmatched. The germline V gene encodes CDR1 MGHRA and CDR2 YSYEKL.

The chain links TRBV7-9 to TRBJ1-4; maybe TRBD1 (5 bases). The CDR3 contains 12 residues. V lost 4 bases and J lost 8, with 8 bases in between. Germline V CDR1 and CDR2: SEHNR, FQNEAQ (reference sequence). CDR3 coding DNA: TGTGCCAGCAGCTCACACAGGGAAAAACTGTTTTTT. Translation: CASSSHREKLFF.

The CDR3 nucleotides read TGTGCCAGCAGCGCCGGACAGGGTGGCCCCTACGAGCAGTACTTC. The encoded protein is CASSAGQGGPYEQYF. The chain recombines TRBV2 with TRBJ2-7, with 8 positions matching TRBD1. The CDR3 runs 15 residues. V shed 6 bases and J 2 bases; nucleotides not matched to a gene: 9. Germline CDR1 SNHLY, CDR2 FYNNEI.

This clonotype was found many times. The chain couples TRBV29-1 to TRBJ2-5, with D unclear. This CDR3 is 12 amino acids long. The V gene lost 5 bases and the J gene lost 5 bases, with 12 bases spanning the gap. Germline CDR1 is SQVTM and CDR2 is ANQGSEA. In DNA, the CDR3 is TGCAGCGTTACCGGGTCTGAGGAGACCCAGTACTTC. Residues: CSVTGSEETQYF.

The chain links TRBV7-2 to TRBJ1-2, with TRBD1 identical over 9 bases. Germline-derived CDR1 and CDR2 are SGHTA and FQGNSA. Trimming took 6 bases from V and 2 from J; bases not matched to a gene: 7. The CDR3 extends over 15 amino acids. CDR3 region: CASSRDRVLNYGYTF. The CDR3 DNA reads as TGTGCCAGCAGTAGGGACAGGGTGTTAAACTATGGCTACACCTTC.

This clonotype was detected only once. Just one base apart from a much larger clone, this may be a read error. The rearrangement uses TRBV29-1 and TRBJ2-7; tentative D call: TRBD2 (5 bases). Trimming took 5 bases from V and 3 from J, leaving 23 bases between them. The CDR3 is made up of 16 amino acids. CDR1 is SQVTM and CDR2 is ANQGSEA in the germline V gene. The CDR3 DNA sequence: TGCAGCGTTCAAGGGTCAGACAATTCCCGGGACTACGAGCAGTACTTC. Its protein is CSVQGSDNSRDYEQYF.

This chain joins TRBV15 and TRBJ1-1; tentatively, D is TRBD1 (6 bases). The V gene lost 0 bases and the J gene lost 9 bases, with 26 bases spanning the gap. The CDR3 length is 18 residues. CDR1 and CDR2 from the germline V gene are LNHNV and YYDKDF (reference sequence). The CDR3 is CATSRDPGRGALRRQAFF. In DNA, the CDR3 is TGTGCCACCAGCAGAGATCCTGGGCGGGGGGCCCTCCGGCGGCAAGCTTTCTTT.

The chain is built from TRBV19 and TRBJ1-2, with D hard to call. The ends were cut back, 1 base at V and 4 bases at J, with 16 bases in the middle. The CDR3 loop spans 16 amino acids. Germline V gene data show CDR1 as LNHDA and CDR2 as SQIVND (reference sequence). This chain's CDR3 is CASSIVMGIRLYGYTF. CDR3 DNA: TGTGCCAGTAGTATAGTGATGGGTATTCGTCTCTATGGCTACACCTTC.

V is TRBV20-1 and J is TRBJ2-5, with D maybe TRBD2 (6 bases). V lost 5 bases, J lost 7 bases, and 20 bases lay in between. The germline V gene has CDR1 DFQATT and CDR2 SNEGSKA (reference sequence). The CDR3 totals 14 residues. The DNA of the CDR3 is TGCAGTGCTCCCCTGCTGGGTAGCGGAGTGACCCAGTACTTC. This codes for CSAPLLGSGVTQYF.

The gene calls are TRBV5-1 and TRBJ1-1; unclear D gene. Germline CDR1 SGHRS, CDR2 YFSETQ. The CDR3 consists of 16 residues. V lost 7 bases, J lost 0 bases, and 19 bases lay in between. CDR3 sequence reads: CASREGPVPLNTEAFF. Here the CDR3 DNA reads TGCGCCAGCCGGGAGGGTCCAGTGCCATTGAACACTGAAGCTTTCTTT.

This clonotype has only a few counts. The chain joins TRBV27 to TRBJ1-2, with 10 bases matching TRBD1. Germline trimming cut 6 bases from V and 3 bases from J; bases unmatched to any gene: 4. Germline CDR1 MNHEY, CDR2 SMNVEV (reference sequence). This CDR3 has 14 amino acids. The DNA for the CDR3 is TGTGCCAGCAGGGGACAGGGGCGCTACTATGGCTACACCTTC. Encoded protein: CASRGQGRYYGYTF.

This clonotype was detected a few times. The rearrangement joins TRBV5-1 to TRBJ1-2, with D unclear. Germline CDR1 reads SGHRS; CDR2 reads YFSETQ. V was trimmed by 2 bases and J by 0 bases, leaving 11 bases between them. This CDR3 region has 15 residues. CDR3 loop: CASSFSPSSNYGYTF. The CDR3 DNA follows: TGCGCCAGCAGCTTCTCTCCATCGTCTAACTATGGCTACACCTTC.

This clonotype was counted ten times or more. V and J are TRBV2 and TRBJ2-3; 8 nucleotides agree with TRBD2. The germline V gene has CDR1 SNHLY and CDR2 FYNNEI. The CDR3 is 13 residues long. The V gene end was trimmed by 7 bases and the J gene end by 4 bases; junction bases not matched to a gene: 4. CDR3 nucleotide sequence: TGTGCCAGCATTCCGGGGGGGCCAGATACGCAGTATTTT. This codes for CASIPGGPDTQYF.

The gene calls are TRBV14 and TRBJ1-2; D gene uncertain. Germline CDR1 is SGHDN and CDR2 is FVKESK. Trimming removed 1 base from V and 2 bases from J, with 14 bases in between. The CDR3 is 16 residues long. The CDR3 sequence is CASSQVRSPANYGYTF. CDR3 nucleotides: TGTGCCAGCAGCCAAGTCCGGAGTCCCGCGAACTATGGCTACACCTTC.